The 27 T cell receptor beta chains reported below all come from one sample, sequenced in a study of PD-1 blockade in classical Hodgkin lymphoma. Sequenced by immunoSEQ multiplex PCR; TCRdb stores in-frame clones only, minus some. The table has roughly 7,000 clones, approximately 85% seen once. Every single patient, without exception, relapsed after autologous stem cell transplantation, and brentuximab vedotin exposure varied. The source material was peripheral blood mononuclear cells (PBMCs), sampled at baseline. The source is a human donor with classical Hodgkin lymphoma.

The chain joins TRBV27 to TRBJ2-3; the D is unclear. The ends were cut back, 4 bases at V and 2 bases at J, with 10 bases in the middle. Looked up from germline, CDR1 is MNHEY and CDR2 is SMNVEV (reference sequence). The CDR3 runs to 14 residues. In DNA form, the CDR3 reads TGTGCCAGCAGTTCTTTCGATAACACAGATACGCAGTATTTT. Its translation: CASSSFDNTDTQYF.

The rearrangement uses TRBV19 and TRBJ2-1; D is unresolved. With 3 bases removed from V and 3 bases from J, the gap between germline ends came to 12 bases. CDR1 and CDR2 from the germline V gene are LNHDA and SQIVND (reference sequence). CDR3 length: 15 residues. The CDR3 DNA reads TGTGCCAGTAGTATTGTAGGCAGTTTCTACAATGAGCAGTTCTTC. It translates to CASSIVGSFYNEQFF.

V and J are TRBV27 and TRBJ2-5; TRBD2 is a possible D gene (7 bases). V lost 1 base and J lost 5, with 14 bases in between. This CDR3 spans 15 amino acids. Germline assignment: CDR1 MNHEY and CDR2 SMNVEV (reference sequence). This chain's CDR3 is CASSLFWGRGETQYF. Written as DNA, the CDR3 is TGTGCCAGCAGTTTATTTTGGGGGCGGGGGGAGACCCAGTACTTC.

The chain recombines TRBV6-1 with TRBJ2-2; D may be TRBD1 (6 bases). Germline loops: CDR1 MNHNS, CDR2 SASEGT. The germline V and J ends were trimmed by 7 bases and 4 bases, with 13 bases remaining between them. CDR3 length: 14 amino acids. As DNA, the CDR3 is TGTGCCAGCAAGGGGGAGTCGCGCACCGGGGAGCTGTTTTTT. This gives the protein CASKGESRTGELFF.

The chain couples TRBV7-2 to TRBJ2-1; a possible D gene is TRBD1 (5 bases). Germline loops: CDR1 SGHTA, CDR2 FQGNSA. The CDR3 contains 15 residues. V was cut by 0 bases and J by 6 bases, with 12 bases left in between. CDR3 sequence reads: CASSLARGQGNEQFF. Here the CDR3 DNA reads TGTGCCAGCAGCTTAGCGCGCGGTCAGGGCAATGAGCAGTTCTTC.

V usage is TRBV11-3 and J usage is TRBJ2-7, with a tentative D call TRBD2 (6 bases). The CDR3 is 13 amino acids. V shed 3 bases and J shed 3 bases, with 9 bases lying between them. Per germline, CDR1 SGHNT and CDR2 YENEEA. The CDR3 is CASSFWRDYEQYF. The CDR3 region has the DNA TGTGCCAGCAGCTTCTGGCGGGACTACGAGCAGTACTTC.

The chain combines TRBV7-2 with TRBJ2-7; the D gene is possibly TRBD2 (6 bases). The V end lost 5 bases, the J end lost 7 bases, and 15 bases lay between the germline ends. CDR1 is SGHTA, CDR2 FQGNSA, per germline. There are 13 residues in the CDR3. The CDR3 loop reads CASSLNERVEQYF. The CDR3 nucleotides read TGTGCCAGCAGCCTGAACGAGCGGGTTGAGCAGTACTTC. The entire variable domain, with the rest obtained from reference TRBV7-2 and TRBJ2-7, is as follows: GAGVSQSPSNKVTEKGKDVELRCDPISGHTALYWYRQSLGQGLEFLIYFQGNSAPDKSGLPSDRFSAERTGGSVSTLTIQRTQQEDSAVYLCASSLNERVEQYFGPGTRLTVT.

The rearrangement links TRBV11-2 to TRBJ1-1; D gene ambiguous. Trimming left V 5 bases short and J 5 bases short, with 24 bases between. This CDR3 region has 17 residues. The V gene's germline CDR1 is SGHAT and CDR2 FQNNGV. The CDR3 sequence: CASSPGGWEPRGTEAFF. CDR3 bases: TGTGCCAGCAGCCCAGGAGGATGGGAACCCCGCGGGACTGAAGCTTTCTTT.

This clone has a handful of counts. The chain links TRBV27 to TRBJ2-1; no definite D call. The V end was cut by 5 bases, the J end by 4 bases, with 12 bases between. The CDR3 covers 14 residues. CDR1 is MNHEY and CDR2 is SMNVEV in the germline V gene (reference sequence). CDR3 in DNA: TGTGCCAGCAGTCTAAATAGACCTTACAATGAGCAGTTCTTC. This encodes CASSLNRPYNEQFF.

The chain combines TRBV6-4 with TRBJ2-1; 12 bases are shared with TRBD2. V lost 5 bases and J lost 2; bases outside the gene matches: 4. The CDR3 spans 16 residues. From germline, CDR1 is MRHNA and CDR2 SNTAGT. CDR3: CASSLLAGGPYNEQFF. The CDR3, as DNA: TGTGCCAGCAGTTTACTAGCGGGAGGTCCCTACAATGAGCAGTTCTTC.

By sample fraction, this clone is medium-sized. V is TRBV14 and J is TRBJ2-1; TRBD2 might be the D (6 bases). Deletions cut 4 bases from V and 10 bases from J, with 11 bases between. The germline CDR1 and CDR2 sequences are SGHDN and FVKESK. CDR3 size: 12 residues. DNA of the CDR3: TGTGCCAGCAGCCCCTGGAGCGGGGAGCAGTTCTTC. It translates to CASSPWSGEQFF.

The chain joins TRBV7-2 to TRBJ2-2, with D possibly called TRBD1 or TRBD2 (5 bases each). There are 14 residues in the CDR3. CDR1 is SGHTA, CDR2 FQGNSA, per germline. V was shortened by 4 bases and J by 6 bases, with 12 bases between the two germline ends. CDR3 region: CASSSWDGAGELFF. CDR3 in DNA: TGTGCCAGCAGCTCCTGGGACGGTGCCGGGGAGCTGTTTTTT.

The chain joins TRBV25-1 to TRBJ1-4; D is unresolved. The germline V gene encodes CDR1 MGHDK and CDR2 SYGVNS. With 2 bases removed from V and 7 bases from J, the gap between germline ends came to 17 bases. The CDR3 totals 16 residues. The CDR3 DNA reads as TGTGCCAGCAGTGAAATAGTAGGAGCAGGCAGTGAAAAACTGTTTTTT. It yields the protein CASSEIVGAGSEKLFF.

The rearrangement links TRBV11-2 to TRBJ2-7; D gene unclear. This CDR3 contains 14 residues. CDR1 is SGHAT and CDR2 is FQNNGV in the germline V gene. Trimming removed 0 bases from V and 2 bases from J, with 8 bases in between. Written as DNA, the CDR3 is TGTGCCAGCAGCTTAGAAAGTCTGGCCTACGAGCAGTACTTC. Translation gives CASSLESLAYEQYF.

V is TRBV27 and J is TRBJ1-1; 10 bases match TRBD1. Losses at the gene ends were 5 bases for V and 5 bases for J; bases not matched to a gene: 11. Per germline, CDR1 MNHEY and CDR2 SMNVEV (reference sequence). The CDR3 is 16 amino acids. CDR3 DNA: TGTGCCAGCAGTCGATGGACAGGGGGGGTAGTTACTGAAGCTTTCTTT. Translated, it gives CASSRWTGGVVTEAFF.

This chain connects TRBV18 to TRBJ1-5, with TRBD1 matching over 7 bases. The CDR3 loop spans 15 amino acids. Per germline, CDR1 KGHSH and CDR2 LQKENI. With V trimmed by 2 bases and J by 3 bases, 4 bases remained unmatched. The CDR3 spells CASSPSGQYNQPQHF. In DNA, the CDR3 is TGTGCCAGCTCACCATCGGGACAGTACAATCAGCCCCAGCATTTT.

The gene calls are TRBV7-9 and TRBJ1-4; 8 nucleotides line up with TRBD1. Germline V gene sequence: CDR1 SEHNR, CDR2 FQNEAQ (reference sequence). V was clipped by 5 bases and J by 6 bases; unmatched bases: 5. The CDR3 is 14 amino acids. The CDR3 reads CASSRDRSDEKLFF. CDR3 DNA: TGTGCCAGCAGCAGGGACAGGAGTGATGAAAAACTGTTTTTT.

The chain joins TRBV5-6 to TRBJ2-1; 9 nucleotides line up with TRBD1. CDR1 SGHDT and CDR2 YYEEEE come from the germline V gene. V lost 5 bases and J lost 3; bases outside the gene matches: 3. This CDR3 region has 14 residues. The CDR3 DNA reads TGTGCCAGCAGACGACAGGGGGGCTACAATGAGCAGTTCTTC. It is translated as CASRRQGGYNEQFF.

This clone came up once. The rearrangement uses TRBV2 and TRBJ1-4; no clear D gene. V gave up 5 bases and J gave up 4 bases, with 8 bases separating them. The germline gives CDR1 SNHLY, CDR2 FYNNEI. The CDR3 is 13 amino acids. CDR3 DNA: TGTGCCAGCAGTTCAGACCATAATGAAAAACTGTTTTTT. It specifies CASSSDHNEKLFF.

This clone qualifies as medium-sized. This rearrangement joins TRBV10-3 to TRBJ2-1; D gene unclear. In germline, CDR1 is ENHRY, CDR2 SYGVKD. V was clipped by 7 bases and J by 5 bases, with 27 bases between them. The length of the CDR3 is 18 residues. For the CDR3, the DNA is TGTGCCATCAAGAACCGGACGGCGGTCCACCTACATGACAATGAGCAGTTCTTC. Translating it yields CAIKNRTAVHLHDNEQFF.

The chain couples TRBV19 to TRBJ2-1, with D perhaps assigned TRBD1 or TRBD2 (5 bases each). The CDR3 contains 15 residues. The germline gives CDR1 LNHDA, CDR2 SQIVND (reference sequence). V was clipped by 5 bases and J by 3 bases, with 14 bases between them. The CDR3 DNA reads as TGTGCCAGTAGTCCCGGGACCCTAATCTACAATGAGCAGTTCTTC. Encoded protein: CASSPGTLIYNEQFF.

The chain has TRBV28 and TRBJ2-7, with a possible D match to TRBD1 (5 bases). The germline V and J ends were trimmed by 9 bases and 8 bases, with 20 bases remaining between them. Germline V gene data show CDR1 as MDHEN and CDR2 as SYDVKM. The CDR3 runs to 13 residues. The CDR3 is CASMWANVGQQYF. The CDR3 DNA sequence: TGTGCCAGTATGTGGGCTAATGTGGGGCAGCAGTACTTC.

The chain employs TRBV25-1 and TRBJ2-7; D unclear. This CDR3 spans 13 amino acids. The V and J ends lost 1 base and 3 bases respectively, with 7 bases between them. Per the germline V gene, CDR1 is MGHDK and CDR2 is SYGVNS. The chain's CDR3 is CASSEWADYEQYF. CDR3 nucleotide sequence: TGTGCCAGCAGTGAATGGGCAGACTACGAGCAGTACTTC.

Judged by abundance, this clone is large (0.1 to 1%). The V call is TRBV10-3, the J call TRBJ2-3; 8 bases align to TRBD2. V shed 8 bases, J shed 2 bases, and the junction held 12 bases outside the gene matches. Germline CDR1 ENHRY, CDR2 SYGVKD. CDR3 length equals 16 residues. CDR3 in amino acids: CAIREPGLGLTDTQYF. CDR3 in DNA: TGTGCCATCCGAGAACCGGGACTAGGACTCACAGATACGCAGTATTTT.

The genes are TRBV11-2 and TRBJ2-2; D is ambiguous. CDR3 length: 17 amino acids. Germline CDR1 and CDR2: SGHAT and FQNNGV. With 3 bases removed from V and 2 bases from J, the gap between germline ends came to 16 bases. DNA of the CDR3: TGTGCCAGCAGCTTGACCCTCTCGGGCCTTAACACCGGGGAGCTGTTTTTT. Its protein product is CASSLTLSGLNTGELFF.

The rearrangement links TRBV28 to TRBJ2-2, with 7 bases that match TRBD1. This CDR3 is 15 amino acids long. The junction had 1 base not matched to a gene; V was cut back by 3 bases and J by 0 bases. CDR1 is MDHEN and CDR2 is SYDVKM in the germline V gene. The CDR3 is CASSLGQTNTGELFF. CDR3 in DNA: TGTGCCAGCAGTTTGGGACAGACGAACACCGGGGAGCTGTTTTTT.

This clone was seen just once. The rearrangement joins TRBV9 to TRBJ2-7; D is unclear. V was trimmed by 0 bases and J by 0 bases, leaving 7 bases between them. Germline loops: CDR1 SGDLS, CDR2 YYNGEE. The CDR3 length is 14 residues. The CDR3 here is CASSVGAVSYEQYF. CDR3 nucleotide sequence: TGTGCCAGCAGCGTAGGGGCTGTCTCCTACGAGCAGTACTTC.